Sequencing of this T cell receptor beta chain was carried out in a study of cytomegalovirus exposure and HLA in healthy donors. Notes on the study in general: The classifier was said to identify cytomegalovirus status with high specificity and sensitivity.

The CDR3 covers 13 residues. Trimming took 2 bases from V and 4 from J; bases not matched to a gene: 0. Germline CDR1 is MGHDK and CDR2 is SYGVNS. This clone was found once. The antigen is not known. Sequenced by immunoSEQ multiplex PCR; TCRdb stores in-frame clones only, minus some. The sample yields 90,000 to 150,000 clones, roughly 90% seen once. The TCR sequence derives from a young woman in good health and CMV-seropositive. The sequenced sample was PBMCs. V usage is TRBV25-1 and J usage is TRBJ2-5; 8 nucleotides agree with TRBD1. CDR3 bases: TGTGCCAGCAGTGAACAGGGGGCAGAGACCCAGTACTTC. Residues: CASSEQGAETQYF.